A selection of T cell receptor beta chains follows, all from one sample in a study of T cells after yellow fever vaccination. In TCRdb, the 5' RACE reads were re-called with MiXCR into one record per CDR3 protein. The sample yields over 250,000 distinct CDR3 sequences, about 5% seen once. The sample in question was CD4+ T cells sorted from PBMCs, obtained on the day of the yellow fever booster vaccination. These receptor sequences come from a man between 18 and 29 years old who received the YFV17D yellow fever vaccine. The CDR3 runs from the conserved cysteine through the conserved F or W. The D gene is left open where the match is weak. Rows may omit the clone size; those that give it use once, few, many or a size class.

D,V,J,length,size,DNA,CDR3
-,TRBV7-2,TRBJ2-6,15,-,TGTGCCAGCAGCCAGGGAGGCTCTGGGGCCAACGTCCTGACTTTC,CASSQGGSGANVLTF
-,TRBV3-1,TRBJ1-1,15,-,TGTGCCAGCAGCCACCCTGGGACCCTGTCGACTGAAGCTTTCTTT,CASSHPGTLSTEAFF
-,TRBV5-1,TRBJ2-5,15,-,TGCGCCAGCAGCTTGGTCGTTGATAGCGAAGAGACCCAGTACTTC,CASSLVVDSEETQYF
-,TRBV6-5,TRBJ1-5,16,many,TGTGCCAGCAGTTCCTTAGGACGGGTCCGCGGTCAGCCCCAGCATTTT,CASSSLGRVRGQPQHF
-,TRBV7-2,TRBJ2-7,13,few,TGTGCCAGCAGCTCCGGGACACCCCTCGAGCAGTACTTC,CASSSGTPLEQYF
TRBD1,TRBV2,TRBJ2-5,14,-,TGTGCCAGCAATGGTCAGGGGGCGCGGGAGACCCAGTACTTC,CASNGQGARETQYF
TRBD1,TRBV7-8,TRBJ1-1,19,-,TGTGCCAGCAGCCGACCACTGCGGGACAGGGGGAGAATGAACACTGAAGCTTTCTTT,CASSRPLRDRGRMNTEAFF
-,TRBV18,TRBJ2-3,13,few,TGTGCCAGCTCAACCTACAGGACAGATACGCAGTATTTT,CASSTYRTDTQYF
TRBD2,TRBV5-4,TRBJ2-1,15,few,TGTGCCAGCAGCTATGACCCAAGCGGGGGTAATGAGCAGTTCTTC,CASSYDPSGGNEQFF
TRBD2,TRBV6-5,TRBJ2-3,15,few,TGTGCCAGCAGTTATCAGCGGGGGGGCACAGATACGCAGTATTTT,CASSYQRGGTDTQYF
TRBD2,TRBV10-3,TRBJ2-3,12,many,TGTGCCATCTCGGGGGGGACGGATACGCAGTATTTT,CAISGGTDTQYF
TRBD2,TRBV7-3,TRBJ2-5,13,many,TGTGCCAGCAGCCGACTAGCACGGGAGACCCAGTACTTC,CASSRLARETQYF
-,TRBV4-1,TRBJ1-2,14,-,TGCGCCAGCAGCCAAGAACAAAGGGAGGTTGGCTACACCTTC,CASSQEQREVGYTF
TRBD1,TRBV12-3/TRBV12-4,TRBJ1-5,14,few,TGTGCCAGCACCCAGACAGGGGGTAATCAGCCCCAGCATTTT,CASTQTGGNQPQHF
-,TRBV7-2,TRBJ2-7,14,-,TGTGCCAGCAGCTACAAGACAGCTACCTACGAGCAGTACTTC,CASSYKTATYEQYF
TRBD2,TRBV6-5,TRBJ2-3,16,many,TGTGCCAGCAGTTACTCCGGACTAGCGGGGGGAGATACGCAGTATTTT,CASSYSGLAGGDTQYF
-,TRBV24-1,TRBJ2-1,15,few,TGTGCCACCAGTGACGAAAGGGTCTTCTACAATGAGCAGTTCTTC,CATSDERVFYNEQFF
TRBD1,TRBV5-5,TRBJ2-1,16,-,TGTGCCAGCAGCTTCCTCGGCGGGACAGGTTACAATGAGCAGTTCTTC,CASSFLGGTGYNEQFF
TRBD2,TRBV20-1,TRBJ2-3,14,many,TGCAGTGCTAGAGTAGGTTCGGGAGGACATACGCAGTATTTT,CSARVGSGGHTQYF
-,TRBV29-1,TRBJ1-1,13,many,TGCAGCGTCACCAGCGGGGGTGGCACTGAAGCTTTCTTT,CSVTSGGGTEAFF
-,TRBV4-3,TRBJ2-1,14,few,TGCGCCAGCAGCCCCTCGGGTAGGGACAATGAGCAGTTCTTC,CASSPSGRDNEQFF
TRBD2,TRBV5-1,TRBJ2-1,17,-,TGCGCCAGCAGCTTAGTGAGCCGGGCGGGGGCCTACAATGAGCAGTTCTTC,CASSLVSRAGAYNEQFF
-,TRBV2,TRBJ1-6,14,few,TGTGCCAGCAGTGAATTGGACAGAGTTTCACCCCTCCACTTT,CASSELDRVSPLHF
TRBD2,TRBV5-1,TRBJ2-5,18,many,TGCGCCAGCAGCTTGCTGGCTAGCGGGGGCTCTACCCAAGAGACCCAGTACTTC,CASSLLASGGSTQETQYF
-,TRBV6-2/TRBV6-3,TRBJ2-1,16,-,TGTGCCAGCAGTTACTCCCCCCAGGGGCTAGACAATGAGCAGTTCTTC,CASSYSPQGLDNEQFF
-,TRBV5-1,TRBJ1-1,17,-,TGCGCCAGCAGCTTGCTCGTTCCCCCCAGGGAAGTTGCTGAAGCTTTCTTT,CASSLLVPPREVAEAFF
TRBD1,TRBV7-9,TRBJ1-1,14,-,TGTGCCAGCAGCCTTGGGACAGCGAGCACTGAAGCTTTCTTT,CASSLGTASTEAFF
TRBD2,TRBV6-5,TRBJ2-3,14,many,TGTGCCAGCACAACTAGCGGGGGGGCAGATACGCAGTATTTT,CASTTSGGADTQYF
-,TRBV5-1,TRBJ2-7,13,-,TGCGCCAGCAGCTTCGAGTTCTCCTACGAGCAGTACTTC,CASSFEFSYEQYF
-,TRBV4-3,TRBJ1-5,15,-,TGCGCCAGCAGCCAAGACGCACTGCGGAACCAGCCCCAGCATTTT,CASSQDALRNQPQHF
-,TRBV4-2,TRBJ1-1,14,few,TGTGCCAGCAGCCAAGTATCGGGCGGCACTGAAGCTTTCTTT,CASSQVSGGTEAFF
TRBD2,TRBV5-1,TRBJ2-1,14,many,TGCGCCAGCAGCTCGCCCGGGGGGGCCGATGAGCAGTTCTTC,CASSSPGGADEQFF
TRBD2,TRBV5-5,TRBJ2-3,15,many,TGTGCCAGCAGCTTGGCCCTAGCGGGGGTAGATACGCAGTATTTT,CASSLALAGVDTQYF
-,TRBV6-4,TRBJ2-2,14,many,TGTGCCAGCAGTGACAGGGCGGCTGCCGGGGAGCTGTTTTTT,CASSDRAAAGELFF
-,TRBV12-3/TRBV12-4,TRBJ1-1,13,-,TGTGCCAGCAGTTTACAAAGTAACACTGAAGCTTTCTTT,CASSLQSNTEAFF
TRBD1,TRBV7-2,TRBJ1-6,15,few,TGTGCCAGCAGCTTAGACACAGGGGGTACTTCACCCCTCCACTTT,CASSLDTGGTSPLHF
-,TRBV18,TRBJ2-2,16,few,TGTGCCAGCTCACCTATGGCGGCATCGAACACCGGGGAGCTGTTTTTT,CASSPMAASNTGELFF
-,TRBV18,TRBJ2-1,14,-,TGTGCCAGCTCACCCCCGGACGGGTACAATGAGCAGTTCTTC,CASSPPDGYNEQFF
TRBD1,TRBV5-1,TRBJ1-2,13,many,TGCGCCAGCAGCCCGGGGACAGTCTATGGCTACACCTTC,CASSPGTVYGYTF
TRBD1,TRBV2,TRBJ1-5,13,-,TGTGCCAGCGCCCGGGACAGGGGTCAGCCCCAGCATTTT,CASARDRGQPQHF
-,TRBV10-1,TRBJ2-1,15,few,TGCGCCAGCAGTGAGACCGACAGGCGGTACAATGAGCAGTTCTTC,CASSETDRRYNEQFF
-,TRBV18,TRBJ1-2,15,few,TGTGCCAGCTCACCATCAGGGGAAAGTGACTATGGCTACACCTTC,CASSPSGESDYGYTF
TRBD1,TRBV5-4,TRBJ1-5,15,-,TGTGCCAGCAGCCAAGGGACAGGGGGCAATCAGCCCCAGCATTTT,CASSQGTGGNQPQHF
-,TRBV15,TRBJ1-1,12,many,TGTGCCATCAGCAAGGGAAGCACTGAAGCTTTCTTT,CAISKGSTEAFF
-,TRBV12-3/TRBV12-4,TRBJ1-6,14,few,TGTGCCAGCAGCCGACAGGTAGTAAATTCACCCCTCCACTTT,CASSRQVVNSPLHF
-,TRBV2,TRBJ1-5,15,-,TGTGCCAGCAGTGAGGGCGCACAGCCGAATCAGCCCCAGCATTTT,CASSEGAQPNQPQHF
-,TRBV7-2,TRBJ1-6,12,few,TGTGCCAGCAGCTTAGATAGTTCACCCCTCCACTTT,CASSLDSSPLHF
-,TRBV7-2,TRBJ2-5,12,many,TGTGCCAGCAGCCAATTTCATGAGACCCAGTACTTC,CASSQFHETQYF